The 6 T cell receptor beta chains listed next were all sequenced from one sample in a study of cytomegalovirus exposure and HLA in healthy donors. PCR employed 60 Vbeta and 13 Jbeta primers. The method was immunoSEQ multiplex PCR; TCRdb's version includes in-frame clones alone and lacks a portion of them. This table holds around 100,000 clones, approximately 70% found once. Sequencing input: PBMCs. These receptors were taken from a man aged 40-50 years in good health and CMV-seropositive.

In nucleotides, the CDR3 is TGTGCCAGCAGTGCCCCCGGACTGATCAATGAGCAGTTCTTC. Residues: CASSAPGLINEQFF. The chain combines TRBV2 with TRBJ2-1; weak D call: TRBD2 (5 bases). The CDR3 contains 14 residues. CDR1 and CDR2 from the germline V gene are SNHLY and FYNNEI. Trimming stripped 4 bases from V and 6 bases from J, with 13 bases between.

The V and J genes are TRBV7-2 and TRBJ2-5, with D possibly matching TRBD2 (5 bases). Per the germline V gene, CDR1 is SGHTA and CDR2 is FQGNSA. V was shortened by 2 bases and J by 1 base, with 14 bases between the two germline ends. CDR3 size: 16 residues. CDR3 in amino acids: CASSLQGLALQETQYF. As DNA, the CDR3 is TGTGCCAGCAGCTTACAAGGGCTAGCCCTCCAAGAGACCCAGTACTTC. Full variable domain (outside the CDR3, taken from reference TRBV7-2 and TRBJ2-5): GAGVSQSPSNKVTEKGKDVELRCDPISGHTALYWYRQSLGQGLEFLIYFQGNSAPDKSGLPSDRFSAERTGGSVSTLTIQRTQQEDSAVYLCASSLQGLALQETQYFGPGTRLLVL.

The rearrangement links TRBV30 to TRBJ2-5; 12 bases fit TRBD1. Germline CDR1 reads GTSNPN; CDR2 reads SVGIG (reference sequence). V shed 2 bases and J 5 bases; nucleotides not matched to a gene: 9. There are 16 residues in the CDR3. CDR3 DNA: TGTGCCTGGAGTAATTGGGGACAGGGGGCGCAGGAGACCCAGTACTTC. Translation: CAWSNWGQGAQETQYF.

The chain employs TRBV6-6 and TRBJ2-2; TRBD2 matches 7 bases. The length of the CDR3 is 15 residues. Per the germline V gene, CDR1 is MNHNY and CDR2 is SVGAGI (reference sequence). Trimming removed 5 bases from V and 0 bases from J; junction bases left unmatched: 3. The chain's CDR3 is CASSDLAANTGELFF. The CDR3 nucleotides read TGTGCCAGCAGTGATCTAGCGGCGAACACCGGGGAGCTGTTTTTT.

The chain combines TRBV5-6 with TRBJ2-3; unclear D gene. V was cut by 5 bases and J by 4 bases, with 5 bases left in between. This CDR3 is built from 11 residues. Per the germline V gene, CDR1 is SGHDT and CDR2 is YYEEEE. The DNA of the CDR3 is TGTGCCAGCAGTCAATCAGATACGCAGTATTTT. Translation: CASSQSDTQYF.

The chain links TRBV6-1 to TRBJ1-5, with D tentatively TRBD1 (6 bases). V was pared by 5 bases and J by 4 bases, with 12 bases between. The CDR3 runs to 14 residues. CDR1 and CDR2 (germline): MNHNS, SASEGT. The CDR3: CASSPRGANQPQHF. The CDR3 DNA reads as TGTGCCAGCAGTCCCCGGGGGGCTAATCAGCCCCAGCATTTT.